The present entry profiles one TCR beta chain with its context. The antigen remains unidentified. Trimming pared 6 bases from V and 4 bases from J, leaving 12 bases between. This CDR3 region has 13 residues. The TCR beta libraries were generated through quantitative 5'-RACE incorporating molecular barcodes. TCRdb reanalysed the 5' RACE reads using MiXCR and keeps one entry per CDR3 protein. The sample contains just over 350,000 distinct CDR3 sequences, around 20% of which appear only once. This sample is part of a study of CD8 T cells in ankylosing spondylitis. Study-wide results and caveats: The disease-linked clones had a CD8+ phenotype and low blood frequencies. Reportedly, matched ankylosing spondylitis synovial fluid was significantly enriched for disease-linked clones. A motif in TCR beta, a set of eight highly homologous variants, appeared characteristic of ankylosing spondylitis blood.

The gene calls are TRBV12-3 or TRBV12-4 and TRBJ1-2; no definite D call. The sequence derives from a male donor with ankylosing spondylitis or in good health (not recorded which). The sequencing input was blood, either unsorted or a sorted T cell fraction (not recorded which). CDR3 amino acids: CASSWESGYGYTF. CDR3 bases: TGTGCCAGCAGCTGGGAGTCAGGCTATGGCTACACCTTC.